A selection of T cell receptor beta chains follows, all from one sample in a study of blood T cells in healthy people across ages. TCRdb ran MiXCR on the 5' RACE reads and lists one entry per CDR3 protein. Of roughly 730,000 distinct CDR3 sequences listed, just over 55% are singletons. The sequencing sample was made of blood. These receptors came from a man between 35 and 55 years old in good health. Both conserved end residues are part of each CDR3. A D gene is named only where the DNA matches it firmly. Rows may omit the clone size; those that give it use once, few, many or a size class.

>TRBJ2-1|14|TRBV7-9|.|TRBD2
TGTGCCAGCAGCTTCATCGGGACTAGCAGTGAGCAGTTCTTC
CASSFIGTSSEQFF
>TRBJ2-5|15|TRBV5-1|.|.
TGCGCCAGCAGCTTGTCTTTGGCAGTTAAAGAGACCCAGTACTTT
CASSLSLAVKETQYF
>TRBJ2-3|13|TRBV29-1|.|.
TGCAGCGTTGATCGGGGCTACACAGATACGCAGTATTTT
CSVDRGYTDTQYF
>TRBJ1-2|15|TRBV5-1|.|TRBD1
TGCGCCACCCAGCTTGGAGGATTGCCCAGGGGGTTGTACACCTTC
CATQLGGLPRGLYTF
>TRBJ2-5|15|TRBV10-3|.|TRBD2
TGTGCCATCAGTGACCCTGGGACTATCCAAGAGACCCAGTACTTC
CAISDPGTIQETQYF
>TRBJ2-5|15|TRBV7-3|.|TRBD2
TGTGCCAGCAGCTTAATGGGGACTAGCGGCAATGAGCAGTACTTC
CASSLMGTSGNEQYF
>TRBJ1-1|13|TRBV11-2|.|.
TGTGCCAGCAGCTCCGCGATGAACACTGAAGCTTTCTTT
CASSSAMNTEAFF
>TRBJ2-6|13|TRBV29-1|.|.
TGCAGCGTTACGAGATCCGGGGCCAACATCCTGACTTTC
CSVTRSGANILTF
>TRBJ2-1|15|TRBV7-3|.|.
TGTGCCAGCAGCAAAAAAGACCCGGGTACCAATGAGCAGTTCTTC
CASSKKDPGTNEQFF
>TRBJ2-3|15|TRBV6-2/TRBV6-3|.|TRBD1
TGTGCCAGCAGTTCCGGGACAGGGGTCACAGATACGCAGTATTTT
CASSSGTGVTDTQYF
>TRBJ2-5|14|TRBV27|.|.
TGTGCCAGCAGTCCCCAACGCCTCCAGGAGACCCAGTACTTC
CASSPQRLQETQYF
>TRBJ2-1|18|TRBV5-6|.|TRBD2
TGTGCCAGCAGCTTGTGGGGCCGACTAGCGGGAGTAAATGGTGAGCAGTTCTTC
CASSLWGRLAGVNGEQFF
>TRBJ2-3|15|TRBV9|.|.
TGTGCCAGCAGGTTCTCGGGACAACTCACAGATACGCAGTATTTT
CASRFSGQLTDTQYF
>TRBJ1-2|13|TRBV3-1|.|TRBD1
TGTGCCAGCAGCCAGGGACGACAGGGCGGCTACACCTTC
CASSQGRQGGYTF
>TRBJ2-7|14|TRBV6-2/TRBV6-3|few|.
TGTGCCAGCAGTACCGCCGGGACCGCTAAAGAGCAGTACTTC
CASSTAGTAKEQYF
>TRBJ2-7|13|TRBV29-1|.|.
TGCAGCGTTAAAGCAGACTCCTACAATGAGCAGTACTTC
CSVKADSYNEQYF
>TRBJ2-5|17|TRBV6-2/TRBV6-3|.|TRBD2
TGTGCCAGCAGTTACCCCTTTCTAGCGGGGCTTGAAGAGACCCAGTACTTC
CASSYPFLAGLEETQYF
>TRBJ2-3|16|TRBV5-5|few|TRBD1
TGTGCCAGCAGCTCGCCCGGGACAGCGAATGCAGATACGCAGTATTTT
CASSSPGTANADTQYF
>TRBJ2-3|17|TRBV4-3|.|TRBD2
TGCGCCAGCAGCCAAGATCGACTAGCGGGAAACACAGATACGCAGTATTTT
CASSQDRLAGNTDTQYF
>TRBJ2-2|15|TRBV12-3/TRBV12-4|few|.
TGTGCCAGCAGTTTAGGCCTAGCAGGGACCGGGGAGCTGTTTTTT
CASSLGLAGTGELFF